The rows below give T cell receptor beta chains drawn from one sample of a study of T cells in Graves' hyperthyroidism and ophthalmopathy. In TCRdb, the multiplex PCR reads were re-called with MiXCR into one record per CDR3 protein. This table has more than 300,000 distinct CDR3 sequences, 14% appearing once. The sequenced sample was blood. The origin of the receptors is a woman aged 60-75 years with Graves' hyperthyroidism. The CDR3 runs from the conserved cysteine through the conserved F or W. A D gene is named only where the DNA matches it firmly. Size values are once, few and many counts, or a class for expanded clones, and some rows have none.

cdr3_nt: TGTGCCAGCAGTGAAAGAACTAGCGGGCAAAGCAATGAGCAGTTCTTC; cdr3_aa: CASSERTSGQSNEQFF; v_call: TRBV6-1; j_call: TRBJ2-1; d_call: TRBD2; clone_size: many; cdr3_length: 16
cdr3_nt: TGTGCCAGCAGTCAATCCGCCGGACAGGGGCTTGTCGGGCAGTACTTC; cdr3_aa: CASSQSAGQGLVGQYF; v_call: TRBV6-1; j_call: TRBJ2-7; d_call: TRBD1; clone_size: .; cdr3_length: 16
cdr3_nt: TGCGCCAGCAGCTTAACAGGGGACAATCAGCCCCAGCATTTT; cdr3_aa: CASSLTGDNQPQHF; v_call: TRBV5-1; j_call: TRBJ1-5; d_call: TRBD1; clone_size: many; cdr3_length: 14
cdr3_nt: TGTGCCAGCAGCGTCGTTCTAGCGGGAGGAAGCGGGGAGCTGTTTTTT; cdr3_aa: CASSVVLAGGSGELFF; v_call: TRBV2; j_call: TRBJ2-2; d_call: TRBD2; clone_size: many; cdr3_length: 16
cdr3_nt: TGCGCCAGCAGCCCCGACCTAGCGGGAGGAGGCGAAGAGACCCAGTACTTC; cdr3_aa: CASSPDLAGGGEETQYF; v_call: TRBV5-1; j_call: TRBJ2-5; d_call: TRBD2; clone_size: .; cdr3_length: 17
cdr3_nt: TGTGCCAGCAGCCCCTCTAAAGGGGGATACTATGGCTACACCTTC; cdr3_aa: CASSPSKGGYYGYTF; v_call: TRBV11-2; j_call: TRBJ1-2; d_call: .; clone_size: many; cdr3_length: 15
cdr3_nt: TGTGCCAGCAGCCCAAACACAATAGAAGCAGATACGCAGTATTTT; cdr3_aa: CASSPNTIEADTQYF; v_call: TRBV9; j_call: TRBJ2-3; d_call: .; clone_size: .; cdr3_length: 15
cdr3_nt: TGTGCCAGCGAGGACGCAGTGAGCTCACCCCTCCACTTT; cdr3_aa: CASEDAVSSPLHF; v_call: TRBV5-5; j_call: TRBJ1-6; d_call: .; clone_size: .; cdr3_length: 13
cdr3_nt: TGTGCCAGCAGTTTATACAGCTACAATGAGCAGTTCTTC; cdr3_aa: CASSLYSYNEQFF; v_call: TRBV12-3/TRBV12-4; j_call: TRBJ2-1; d_call: .; clone_size: many; cdr3_length: 13
cdr3_nt: TGTGCCAGCAGCTTGGCCCTCATTGGCGGCACAGATACGCAGTATTTT; cdr3_aa: CASSLALIGGTDTQYF; v_call: TRBV7-3; j_call: TRBJ2-3; d_call: .; clone_size: many; cdr3_length: 16
cdr3_nt: TGCAGTGCTAGAGATCGGCTACTAGCGGGTGTGAATGAGCAGTTCTTC; cdr3_aa: CSARDRLLAGVNEQFF; v_call: TRBV20-1; j_call: TRBJ2-1; d_call: TRBD2; clone_size: few; cdr3_length: 16
cdr3_nt: TGTGCCAGTAGTAATCTTGGGGGAAATCGCTACACCTTC; cdr3_aa: CASSNLGGNRYTF; v_call: TRBV19; j_call: TRBJ1-2; d_call: .; clone_size: .; cdr3_length: 13
cdr3_nt: TGTGCCAGCAGTGGTGGACTAGCGATCTCCTACGAGCAGTACTTC; cdr3_aa: CASSGGLAISYEQYF; v_call: TRBV2; j_call: TRBJ2-7; d_call: TRBD2; clone_size: many; cdr3_length: 15
cdr3_nt: TGTGCCAGCAGTTTACAACTGGGGAACACTGAAGCTTTCTTT; cdr3_aa: CASSLQLGNTEAFF; v_call: TRBV12-3/TRBV12-4; j_call: TRBJ1-1; d_call: .; clone_size: .; cdr3_length: 14
cdr3_nt: TGTGCCAGCAGCCTTGACCAGGGTAGAACGCAGTATTTT; cdr3_aa: CASSLDQGRTQYF; v_call: TRBV11-2; j_call: TRBJ2-3; d_call: .; clone_size: many; cdr3_length: 13
cdr3_nt: TGTGCCAGCAGCTTAGTATGGAGCGGGAGTGCGAATGAGCAGTTCTTC; cdr3_aa: CASSLVWSGSANEQFF; v_call: TRBV11-2; j_call: TRBJ2-1; d_call: TRBD2; clone_size: many; cdr3_length: 16
cdr3_nt: TGCAGTGCTAGAGATCGCAGTTATTCACCCCTCCACTTT; cdr3_aa: CSARDRSYSPLHF; v_call: TRBV20-1; j_call: TRBJ1-6; d_call: .; clone_size: many; cdr3_length: 13
cdr3_nt: TGTGCCAGCAGTGTTGCGGCGGGAGGCTCCTCCAATGAGCAGTTCTTC; cdr3_aa: CASSVAAGGSSNEQFF; v_call: TRBV2; j_call: TRBJ2-1; d_call: TRBD2; clone_size: .; cdr3_length: 16
cdr3_nt: TGTGCCATCAGTGCCGGAGAAGGGAGTGTCTACGAGCAGTACTTC; cdr3_aa: CAISAGEGSVYEQYF; v_call: TRBV10-3; j_call: TRBJ2-7; d_call: .; clone_size: .; cdr3_length: 15
cdr3_nt: TGTGCCAGCAGCTTAGAGATCCAAGAGACCCAGTACTTC; cdr3_aa: CASSLEIQETQYF; v_call: TRBV11-2; j_call: TRBJ2-5; d_call: .; clone_size: many; cdr3_length: 13
cdr3_nt: TGTGCCAGCAGCCAACCTGGACTAGCGGGACAATACAATGAGCAGTTCTTC; cdr3_aa: CASSQPGLAGQYNEQFF; v_call: TRBV14; j_call: TRBJ2-1; d_call: TRBD2; clone_size: few; cdr3_length: 17
cdr3_nt: TGCGCCAGCAGTGAGATGCCAGGGGTTACCTACGAGCAGTACTTC; cdr3_aa: CASSEMPGVTYEQYF; v_call: TRBV10-1; j_call: TRBJ2-7; d_call: .; clone_size: many; cdr3_length: 15
cdr3_nt: TGTGCCATCAGGGCGGGGGGCAAAGAGAACACTGAAGCTTTCTTT; cdr3_aa: CAIRAGGKENTEAFF; v_call: TRBV10-3; j_call: TRBJ1-1; d_call: .; clone_size: .; cdr3_length: 15
cdr3_nt: TGTGCCAGCAGCCCCCTTCTGGGGGAGCAGTACTTC; cdr3_aa: CASSPLLGEQYF; v_call: TRBV7-9; j_call: TRBJ2-7; d_call: .; clone_size: many; cdr3_length: 12
cdr3_nt: TGCAGTGCTAGTAAGGTGAACACTGAAGCTTTCTTT; cdr3_aa: CSASKVNTEAFF; v_call: TRBV20-1; j_call: TRBJ1-1; d_call: .; clone_size: many; cdr3_length: 12
cdr3_nt: TGTGCCAGCAGTGAGCAGACTAGCGGGAGCTACGAGCAGTACTTC; cdr3_aa: CASSEQTSGSYEQYF; v_call: TRBV6-1; j_call: TRBJ2-7; d_call: TRBD2; clone_size: many; cdr3_length: 15
cdr3_nt: TGTGCCTGGAGTAGGGACGTTGGGGGCTACACCTTC; cdr3_aa: CAWSRDVGGYTF; v_call: TRBV30; j_call: TRBJ1-2; d_call: .; clone_size: .; cdr3_length: 12
cdr3_nt: TGTGCCAGCAGCCACTGGGACAGACTGGACGAGCAGTACTTC; cdr3_aa: CASSHWDRLDEQYF; v_call: TRBV3-1; j_call: TRBJ2-7; d_call: TRBD1; clone_size: few; cdr3_length: 14
cdr3_nt: TGTGCCACGACCACTAGCGGGGCGAACACCGGGGAGCTGTTTTTT; cdr3_aa: CATTTSGANTGELFF; v_call: TRBV6-1; j_call: TRBJ2-2; d_call: TRBD2; clone_size: many; cdr3_length: 15
cdr3_nt: TGTGCCAGCAGCTTAGGAAAAAACCCGGGACAGGCTTCCTACGAGCAGTACTTC; cdr3_aa: CASSLGKNPGQASYEQYF; v_call: TRBV7-6; j_call: TRBJ2-7; d_call: TRBD1; clone_size: .; cdr3_length: 18
cdr3_nt: TGTGCCAGCGGGGGGACAGGACTGCCCACAGATACGCAGTATTTT; cdr3_aa: CASGGTGLPTDTQYF; v_call: TRBV6-1; j_call: TRBJ2-3; d_call: TRBD1; clone_size: many; cdr3_length: 15
cdr3_nt: TGTGCCAGCAGCTTGGGGGACCGATTCGGCTATGGCTACACCTTC; cdr3_aa: CASSLGDRFGYGYTF; v_call: TRBV5-6; j_call: TRBJ1-2; d_call: .; clone_size: .; cdr3_length: 15
cdr3_nt: TGCAGTGCTAACCCGGCCACCTTAACTGAGCAGTTCTTC; cdr3_aa: CSANPATLTEQFF; v_call: TRBV20-1; j_call: TRBJ2-1; d_call: .; clone_size: many; cdr3_length: 13
cdr3_nt: TGCGCCAGCAGCTTGTCCCCACCGGGACTGTACAATGAGCAGTTCTTC; cdr3_aa: CASSLSPPGLYNEQFF; v_call: TRBV5-1; j_call: TRBJ2-1; d_call: .; clone_size: few; cdr3_length: 16
cdr3_nt: TGTGCCAGCAGTTTATTCCATTCGGGAAGGGTTCGGGAGACCCAGTACTTC; cdr3_aa: CASSLFHSGRVRETQYF; v_call: TRBV28; j_call: TRBJ2-5; d_call: .; clone_size: many; cdr3_length: 17
cdr3_nt: TGTGCCAGCAGTTCCTATGACAGGGACTATGGCTACACCTTC; cdr3_aa: CASSSYDRDYGYTF; v_call: TRBV27; j_call: TRBJ1-2; d_call: TRBD1; clone_size: many; cdr3_length: 14
cdr3_nt: TGCAGCGTTGAATCGGCAGGGCACCAACTGTTTTTT; cdr3_aa: CSVESAGHQLFF; v_call: TRBV29-1; j_call: TRBJ1-4; d_call: .; clone_size: few; cdr3_length: 12
cdr3_nt: TGTGCCAGCAGCTTACCCCCGACAGTGAACACTGAAGCTTTCTTT; cdr3_aa: CASSLPPTVNTEAFF; v_call: TRBV11-3; j_call: TRBJ1-1; d_call: .; clone_size: many; cdr3_length: 15
cdr3_nt: TGTGCCAGCAGCCGCTACGGGACAGGGACCGATAGCAATCAGCCCCAGCATTTT; cdr3_aa: CASSRYGTGTDSNQPQHF; v_call: TRBV12-3/TRBV12-4; j_call: TRBJ1-5; d_call: TRBD1; clone_size: many; cdr3_length: 18
cdr3_nt: TGCGCCAGCAGCCAAGAGAACGGGAGAGGCAACAATGAGCAGTTCTTC; cdr3_aa: CASSQENGRGNNEQFF; v_call: TRBV4-1; j_call: TRBJ2-1; d_call: .; clone_size: many; cdr3_length: 16
cdr3_nt: TGTGCCAGCAGTTTATCGGGACTAGCGGTCAATGAGCAGTTCTTC; cdr3_aa: CASSLSGLAVNEQFF; v_call: TRBV27; j_call: TRBJ2-1; d_call: TRBD2; clone_size: .; cdr3_length: 15
cdr3_nt: TGTGCCAGCTCACCGCCGGGGGGGAGGAATGAGCAGTTCTTC; cdr3_aa: CASSPPGGRNEQFF; v_call: TRBV18; j_call: TRBJ2-1; d_call: TRBD2; clone_size: many; cdr3_length: 14
cdr3_nt: TGTGCCAGCAGCACCGACCGGGGCCCCAGGGATGCTTTCTTT; cdr3_aa: CASSTDRGPRDAFF; v_call: TRBV7-8; j_call: TRBJ1-1; d_call: .; clone_size: .; cdr3_length: 14
cdr3_nt: TGCGCCAGCAGCGTGGGACAGGGCAGGGACATTCAGTACTTC; cdr3_aa: CASSVGQGRDIQYF; v_call: TRBV5-1; j_call: TRBJ2-4; d_call: TRBD1; clone_size: many; cdr3_length: 14
cdr3_nt: TGTGCCAGCAGTTCGACAGGGGGATACGAGCAGTACTTC; cdr3_aa: CASSSTGGYEQYF; v_call: TRBV7-8; j_call: TRBJ2-7; d_call: TRBD1; clone_size: many; cdr3_length: 13
cdr3_nt: TGTGCCAGCAGTCCTGGACAGGTTCAACAAGATACGCAGTATTTT; cdr3_aa: CASSPGQVQQDTQYF; v_call: TRBV5-5; j_call: TRBJ2-3; d_call: TRBD1; clone_size: many; cdr3_length: 15
cdr3_nt: TGTGCCAGCAGCTTAGTCGGGACTAGCAACGTCGACGAGCAGTACTTC; cdr3_aa: CASSLVGTSNVDEQYF; v_call: TRBV7-9; j_call: TRBJ2-7; d_call: TRBD2; clone_size: many; cdr3_length: 16
cdr3_nt: TGCAGTGCTTGGTCGATGGCCACCGGGGAGCTGTTTTTT; cdr3_aa: CSAWSMATGELFF; v_call: TRBV20-1; j_call: TRBJ2-2; d_call: .; clone_size: many; cdr3_length: 13
cdr3_nt: TGCAGTGCTAGAGATCCGGGGGATGGCTACACCTTC; cdr3_aa: CSARDPGDGYTF; v_call: TRBV20-1; j_call: TRBJ1-2; d_call: .; clone_size: many; cdr3_length: 12
cdr3_nt: TGTGCCAGCAGTCAGATGGCAAGCTCCTACAATGAGCAGTTCTTC; cdr3_aa: CASSQMASSYNEQFF; v_call: TRBV7-3; j_call: TRBJ2-1; d_call: .; clone_size: many; cdr3_length: 15
cdr3_nt: TGTGCCAGCAGCCTGGGGGGACTAGCGGGAGGAGGGACAGATACGCAGTATTTT; cdr3_aa: CASSLGGLAGGGTDTQYF; v_call: TRBV2; j_call: TRBJ2-3; d_call: TRBD2; clone_size: .; cdr3_length: 18
cdr3_nt: TGTGCCAGCAGCTTTACGGGATCAGAGACCCAGTACTTC; cdr3_aa: CASSFTGSETQYF; v_call: TRBV11-2; j_call: TRBJ2-5; d_call: .; clone_size: many; cdr3_length: 13
cdr3_nt: TGTGCCAGCAGTTTAGCGGGGAGACTAGCGGGAGTTGATACGCAGTATTTT; cdr3_aa: CASSLAGRLAGVDTQYF; v_call: TRBV12-3/TRBV12-4; j_call: TRBJ2-3; d_call: TRBD2; clone_size: many; cdr3_length: 17
cdr3_nt: TGCGCCAGCAGCCCGGGTACACGAAACACCGGGGAGCTGTTTTTT; cdr3_aa: CASSPGTRNTGELFF; v_call: TRBV5-1; j_call: TRBJ2-2; d_call: .; clone_size: many; cdr3_length: 15
cdr3_nt: TGTGCCAGCGCACCTGTGAACACCGGGGAGCTGTTTTTT; cdr3_aa: CASAPVNTGELFF; v_call: TRBV6-1; j_call: TRBJ2-2; d_call: .; clone_size: few; cdr3_length: 13
cdr3_nt: TGTGCCTGGAGTAACGGGGGGACTGGCTCCTACGAGCAGTACTTC; cdr3_aa: CAWSNGGTGSYEQYF; v_call: TRBV30; j_call: TRBJ2-7; d_call: TRBD2; clone_size: many; cdr3_length: 15
cdr3_nt: TGCGCCAGCAGCTGGGCAGGGGGCCCCCTGGAAAAACTGTTTTTT; cdr3_aa: CASSWAGGPLEKLFF; v_call: TRBV5-1; j_call: TRBJ1-4; d_call: TRBD1; clone_size: .; cdr3_length: 15
cdr3_nt: TGCAGCGTGATCGGACAGGACGGGGGCTACACCTTC; cdr3_aa: CSVIGQDGGYTF; v_call: TRBV29-1; j_call: TRBJ1-2; d_call: TRBD1; clone_size: .; cdr3_length: 12
cdr3_nt: TGTGCCAGCAGTTACGATGGCAGTCGGTCCGGAAACACCATATATTTT; cdr3_aa: CASSYDGSRSGNTIYF; v_call: TRBV6-6; j_call: TRBJ1-3; d_call: .; clone_size: .; cdr3_length: 16